The entry that follows covers one TCR beta chain sequence. Using its own MiXCR run on the RT-PCR reads, TCRdb lists one record per CDR3 protein. The table lists 900,000 to 1,000,000 distinct CDR3 sequences, about 20% of them singletons. This entry comes from a study of patients and donors after allogeneic stem cell transplantation. The junction had 14 bases not matched to a gene; V was cut back by 8 bases and J by 8 bases. Germline V gives CDR1 SNHLY, CDR2 FYNNEI. The CDR3 runs to 14 residues. This chain uses TRBV2 with TRBJ1-1; 7 bases map to TRBD1. The sequence was obtained from a human donor who was either an allogeneic HSCT recipient or a stem cell or donor lymphocyte infusion donor (not recorded which). It is not recorded whose cells these are; they may come from a transplant donor. The specimen sequenced was blood, either unsorted or a sorted T cell fraction (not recorded which). CDR3 sequence (DNA): TGTGCCAGCGCCCCAAACAGGGGAAAAGAGGAAGCTTTCTTT. It codes for CASAPNRGKEEAFF.